These 18 T cell receptor beta chains originate from one sample sequenced in a study of T cells after yellow fever vaccination. TCRdb passed the 5' RACE reads through MiXCR, listing each CDR3 protein once. The sample carries a few hundred thousand distinct CDR3 sequences, about 19% recorded once. This sample comprised PBMCs, obtained 15 days after the yellow fever booster vaccination. Receptors originate from a man aged 25 to 40 who received the YFV17D yellow fever vaccine.

Here the CDR3 DNA reads TGCAGCGTTGGGGACAGGGGCGAGCAGTACTTC. Translation gives CSVGDRGEQYF. V gene TRBV29-1 combines with J gene TRBJ2-7, with 10 bases lining up with TRBD1. The CDR3 totals 11 residues. Germline loops: CDR1 SQVTM, CDR2 ANQGSEA. V dropped 4 bases and J dropped 6; count of bases not matched to a gene: 0.

This clonotype occurred a few times. The chain employs TRBV12-5 and TRBJ2-7, with D unresolved. Trimming shortened V by 1 base and J by 9 bases, and 10 bases separated the two germline ends. Germline CDR1 and CDR2: LGHNT and FRNRAP. The CDR3 spans 12 residues. The CDR3 region is CASGLERLRQYF. CDR3 in DNA: TGTGCTAGTGGTTTGGAACGTTTACGGCAGTACTTC.

The chain links TRBV10-2 to TRBJ2-7, with 8 positions matching TRBD2. CDR1 is WSHSY, CDR2 SAAADI, per germline. With V trimmed by 4 bases and J by 4 bases, 9 bases remained unmatched. This CDR3 is 15 amino acids long. Here the CDR3 reads CASSGQSGGRYEQYF. CDR3 sequence (DNA): TGCGCCAGCAGTGGACAGTCGGGAGGGCGGTACGAGCAGTACTTC.

The J gene is TRBJ2-1, the V gene TRBV15; D uncertain. V gave up 0 bases and J gave up 8 bases, with 14 bases separating them. The CDR3 is 15 amino acids. The germline gives CDR1 LNHNV, CDR2 YYDKDF (reference sequence). CDR3 amino acids: CATSREGARSDEQFF. CDR3 sequence (DNA): TGTGCCACCAGCAGAGAGGGCGCTAGGTCAGATGAGCAGTTCTTC.

This clonotype was seen a few times. The chain combines TRBV6-1 with TRBJ2-2; possible D gene TRBD2, 6 bases. Germline assignment: CDR1 MNHNS and CDR2 SASEGT. CDR3 size: 17 residues. Trimming took 6 bases from V and 2 from J, leaving 19 bases between them. The CDR3 bases are TGTGCCAGCAGACGCAACCGGGACTCACTAAACACCGGGGAGCTGTTTTTT. Amino acid sequence: CASRRNRDSLNTGELFF.

The CDR3 nucleotides are TGTGCCAGCAGCTTAGCCGGTGGTGAAACTTCACCCCTCCACTTT. Its translation is CASSLAGGETSPLHF. The V gene is TRBV7-9, the J gene TRBJ1-6; D call uncertain. The CDR3 runs 15 residues. Germline lookup yields CDR1 SEHNR and CDR2 FQNEAQ (reference sequence). The V end was cut by 0 bases, the J end by 9 bases, with 12 bases between.

The chain links TRBV15 to TRBJ1-1; 8 bases fit TRBD1. This CDR3 is built from 13 residues. Germline V gene sequence: CDR1 LNHNV, CDR2 YYDKDF (reference sequence). V shed 7 bases and J 11 bases; nucleotides not matched to a gene: 12. In DNA form, the CDR3 reads TGTGCCACCACCTATCCAGGGGGCTACGAGGCTTTCTTT. Translated, it gives CATTYPGGYEAFF.

V and J are TRBV12-3 or TRBV12-4 and TRBJ2-7, with D perhaps matching TRBD2 (5 bases). Trimming pared 2 bases from V and 10 bases from J, leaving 12 bases between. The CDR3 consists of 12 residues. CDR3 bases: TGTGCCAGCAGTTTAATAAGGACTGCCCAGTACTTC. Residues: CASSLIRTAQYF.

This clonotype was detected a few times. This sequence joins TRBV27 and TRBJ1-1, with D maybe TRBD1 (5 bases). The CDR3 runs 13 residues. CDR1 and CDR2 from the germline V gene are MNHEY and SMNVEV (reference sequence). The germline V and J ends were trimmed by 5 bases and 4 bases, with 11 bases remaining between them. The CDR3 region has the DNA TGTGCCAGCAGTCCGTCGACAGCCACTGAAGCTTTCTTT. It encodes CASSPSTATEAFF.

The chain joins TRBV4-3 to TRBJ2-1; D gene unclear. The CDR3 runs to 16 residues. CDR1 and CDR2 (germline): LGHNA, YSLEER. The germline V and J ends were trimmed by 3 bases and 0 bases, with 12 bases remaining between them. DNA for the CDR3: TGCGCCAGCAGCCAGGACCCTGCGTCCTCCTACAATGAGCAGTTCTTC. Translation gives CASSQDPASSYNEQFF.

The DNA for the CDR3 is TGTGCCAGCTCACCACCCTGGGCGACAGGACTAGTTGGAGAGACCCAGTACTTC. Translating gives CASSPPWATGLVGETQYF. The genes are TRBV18 and TRBJ2-5; a weak D match, TRBD2 (7 bases). CDR1 KGHSH and CDR2 LQKENI come from the germline V gene. Deletions cut 0 bases from V and 4 bases from J, with 21 bases between. The CDR3 runs to 18 residues.

This clonotype showed up just a few times. This chain connects TRBV9 to TRBJ2-2; the D gene is possibly TRBD1 (6 bases). The CDR3 spans 13 residues. The germline V gene encodes CDR1 SGDLS and CDR2 YYNGEE. V lost 4 bases, J lost 8 bases, and 12 bases lay in between. As DNA, the CDR3 is TGTGCCAGCAGCCCCCACAGGGATGGGGAGCTGTTTTTT. Protein: CASSPHRDGELFF.

This clonotype was seen a handful of times. The chain recombines TRBV10-3 with TRBJ2-3; 9 bases line up with TRBD2. CDR3 length: 15 residues. V dropped 6 bases and J dropped 1; count of bases not matched to a gene: 5. The germline CDR1 and CDR2 sequences are ENHRY and SYGVKD. The DNA of the CDR3 is TGTGCCATCAGAGCCCAGCGGGAGGGCACAGATACGCAGTATTTT. This encodes CAIRAQREGTDTQYF.

The gene calls are TRBV7-2 and TRBJ2-3, with TRBD2 as a possible D gene (6 bases). The CDR3 spans 15 residues. The germline gives CDR1 SGHTA, CDR2 FQGNSA. The V and J ends lost 0 bases and 3 bases respectively, with 10 bases between them. The CDR3 DNA reads TGTGCCAGCAGCTTAGCGGTGCGGGGTACAGATACGCAGTATTTT. Translating gives CASSLAVRGTDTQYF.

The genes are TRBV20-1 and TRBJ2-6; the D gene is possibly TRBD1 (5 bases). Germline values: CDR1 DFQATT, CDR2 SNEGSKA (reference sequence). Trimming pared 4 bases from V and 2 bases from J, leaving 6 bases between. CDR3 length equals 13 residues. CDR3 coding DNA: TGCAGTGCTACAGGGCCTGGGGCCAACGTCCTGACTTTC. Protein sequence: CSATGPGANVLTF.

This clonotype has a handful of counts. The gene calls are TRBV29-1 and TRBJ2-5, with TRBD2 matching 16 bases. The CDR3 sequence is 17 residues long. Germline loops: CDR1 SQVTM, CDR2 ANQGSEA. The junction had 5 bases not matched to a gene; V was cut back by 4 bases and J by 0 bases. The CDR3 loop reads CSVGGLAGGTYQETQYF. The CDR3 coding sequence is TGCAGCGTTGGGGGACTAGCGGGAGGGACGTACCAAGAGACCCAGTACTTC.

This chain uses TRBV12-3 or TRBV12-4 with TRBJ2-4, with D uncertain. The CDR3 extends over 16 amino acids. V was trimmed by 5 bases and J by 7 bases, leaving 21 bases between them. DNA for the CDR3: TGTGCCAGCAGTCTGCTTACCCAGAAGGGTGGTAACATTCAGTACTTC. It encodes CASSLLTQKGGNIQYF.

A few counts support this clonotype. The chain carries TRBV6-1 and TRBJ2-3, with 7 positions matching TRBD1. CDR3 length: 17 amino acids. Germline CDR1 is MNHNS and CDR2 is SASEGT. V trimming: 5 bases; J trimming: 0 bases; junction bases outside the gene matches: 11. The CDR3 nucleotides are TGTGCCAGCAGTCTCCTGGGGACAGCTTCTAGCACAGATACGCAGTATTTT. Its translation: CASSLLGTASSTDTQYF.